Each of the 29 T cell receptor beta chains below was sequenced from the same sample in a study of blood T cell repertoires in COVID-19. Some clones are missing from TCRdb's copy, which holds only in-frame ones; the method was immunoSEQ multiplex PCR. The sample has about 150,000 clones, over 65% seen once. The sequenced sample consisted of PBMCs or T cells enriched from blood (not recorded which). The source of these receptors is a woman aged 45-65 years who had recovered from COVID-19.

V usage is TRBV6-6 and J usage is TRBJ1-6; TRBD1 matches 9 bases. After removal of 5 bases from V and 0 bases from J, the junction contained 8 bases not matched to a gene. The CDR3 totals 18 residues. CDR1 is MNHNY and CDR2 is SVGAGI in the germline V gene (reference sequence). CDR3: CASSRTGGGGSYNSPLHF. DNA of the CDR3: TGTGCCAGCAGTCGAACAGGGGGCGGAGGCTCCTATAATTCACCCCTCCACTTT.

The table lists this clone with a count of one. This chain joins TRBV19 and TRBJ1-3; 9 nucleotides match TRBD1. Germline V gene data show CDR1 as LNHDA and CDR2 as SQIVND (reference sequence). The V gene end was trimmed by 4 bases and the J gene end by 3 bases; junction bases not matched to a gene: 7. This CDR3 comprises 16 residues. CDR3 amino acids: CASSNRGLTLGNTIYF. The CDR3 DNA is TGTGCCAGTAGTAACAGGGGGCTCACCCTTGGAAACACCATATATTTT.

The gene calls are TRBV11-2 and TRBJ1-1, with no clear D. The CDR3 totals 13 residues. Looked up from germline, CDR1 is SGHAT and CDR2 is FQNNGV. V was shortened by 2 bases and J by 10 bases, with 14 bases between the two germline ends. Here the CDR3 DNA reads TGTGCCAGCAGCTTATACGGGGAGGAAGGAGCTTTCTTT. Its translation is CASSLYGEEGAFF.

The chain has TRBV7-9 and TRBJ2-5, with 14 bases matching TRBD2. The V and J ends lost 1 base and 5 bases, in that order; junction bases with no gene match: 3. The CDR3 is made up of 16 amino acids. The germline V gene encodes CDR1 SEHNR and CDR2 FQNEAQ (reference sequence). CDR3 coding DNA: TGTGCCAGCAGCTTAGATGGGACTAGCGGGGGTGAGACCCAGTACTTC. Residues: CASSLDGTSGGETQYF. Together with reference TRBV7-9 and TRBJ2-5, the CDR3 gives the full variable domain: DTGVSQNPRHKITKRGQNVTFRCDPISEHNRLYWYRQTLGQGPEFLTYFQNEAQLEKSRLLSDRFSAERPKGSFSTLEIQRTEQGDSAMYLCASSLDGTSGGETQYFGPGTRLLVL.

This chain uses TRBV9 with TRBJ2-1; D is perhaps TRBD1 (6 bases). The length of the CDR3 is 13 residues. Between the trimmed V and J ends, which lost 2 bases and 10 bases, there was a span of 13 bases. Germline CDR1 and CDR2: SGDLS and YYNGEE. The CDR3 coding sequence is TGTGCCAGCAGCGTCCCGGGACATGGGGAGCAGTTCTTC. This translates into CASSVPGHGEQFF.

This clone was seen only a few times. The genes are TRBV7-3 and TRBJ1-6, with 7 bases lining up with TRBD1. Germline values: CDR1 SGHTA, CDR2 FQGTGA. V dropped 6 bases and J dropped 5; count of bases not matched to a gene: 7. This CDR3 has 15 amino acids. CDR3 region: CASRRTGTDNSPLHF. The CDR3, as DNA: TGTGCCAGCAGGCGTACCGGGACAGATAATTCACCCCTCCACTTT.

This clone has more than one count but fewer than ten. The chain combines TRBV13 with TRBJ2-3, with D maybe TRBD2 (5 bases). The CDR3 sequence is 14 residues long. V was pared by 5 bases and J by 2 bases, with 11 bases between. Germline CDR1 is PRHDT and CDR2 is FYEKMQ (reference sequence). The CDR3 sequence is CASSEGTHTDTQYF. CDR3 sequence (DNA): TGTGCCAGCAGCGAGGGCACCCACACAGATACGCAGTATTTT. Full variable domain (outside the CDR3, taken from reference TRBV13 and TRBJ2-3): AAGVIQSPRHLIKEKRETATLKCYPIPRHDTVYWYQQGPGQDPQFLISFYEKMQSDKGSIPDRFSAQQFSDYHSELNMSSLELGDSALYFCASSEGTHTDTQYFGPGTRLTVL.

This rearrangement joins TRBV3-1 (or the pseudogene TRBV3-2) to TRBJ2-7; 12 bases agree with TRBD2. CDR1 is LGHDT, CDR2 YNNKEL, per germline (reference sequence). The junction had 2 bases not matched to a gene; V was cut back by 1 base and J by 1 base. The CDR3 runs 16 residues. CDR3 loop: CASSQGTSGDSYEQYF. The CDR3 bases are TGTGCCAGCAGCCAAGGGACTAGCGGGGATTCCTACGAGCAGTACTTC.

This clone was counted once. In DNA, the CDR3 is TGCAGCGTTGACAGGGAGGGCACTGAAGCTTTCTTT. Translation: CSVDREGTEAFF. The V call is TRBV29-1, the J call TRBJ1-1; D is possibly TRBD1 (5 bases). The CDR3 is 12 amino acids. Germline V gene data show CDR1 as SQVTM and CDR2 as ANQGSEA. The V and J ends lost 3 bases and 4 bases respectively, with 9 bases between them. The whole variable domain, remainder taken from reference TRBV29-1 and TRBJ1-1, is SAVISQKPSRDICQRGTSLTIQCQVDSQVTMMFWYRQQPGQSLTLIATANQGSEATYESGFVIDKFPISRPNLTFSTLTVSNMSPEDSSIYLCSVDREGTEAFFGQGTRLTVV.

The chain recombines TRBV2 with TRBJ2-1; 10 nucleotides agree with TRBD1. This CDR3 has 15 residues. Per the germline V gene, CDR1 is SNHLY and CDR2 is FYNNEI. V dropped 3 bases and J dropped 2; count of bases not matched to a gene: 1. The CDR3 DNA is TGTGCCAGCAGTGAGGGACAGGGGACCTACAATGAGCAGTTCTTC. Protein sequence: CASSEGQGTYNEQFF. The whole variable domain, filled in from reference TRBV2 and TRBJ2-1, reads EPEVTQTPSHQVTQMGQEVILRCVPISNHLYFYWYRQILGQKVEFLVSFYNNEISEKSEIFDDQFSVERPDGSNFTLKIRSTKLEDSAMYFCASSEGQGTYNEQFFGPGTRLTVL.

This chain links TRBV5-1 with TRBJ2-7, with a tentative D call TRBD1 (5 bases). Trimming shortened V by 0 bases and J by 7 bases, and 11 bases separated the two germline ends. CDR3 length: 13 amino acids. The V gene's germline CDR1 is SGHRS and CDR2 YFSETQ. CDR3 region: CASSLVGQVEQYF. The CDR3 DNA reads as TGCGCCAGCAGCTTGGTGGGGCAAGTGGAGCAGTACTTC.

There are a few counts of this clone. The rearrangement links TRBV5-1 to TRBJ2-3; maybe TRBD1 (6 bases). V lost 4 bases, J lost 2 bases, and 20 bases lay in between. The CDR3 loop spans 17 amino acids. From germline, CDR1 is SGHRS and CDR2 YFSETQ. DNA for the CDR3: TGCGCCAGCAGCCGAGGCAGGGGCGGGTTTTTCACAGATACGCAGTATTTT. Its protein is CASSRGRGGFFTDTQYF.

The chain has TRBV18 and TRBJ1-4, with 7 bases aligning to TRBD1. CDR3 length equals 16 residues. The V gene end was trimmed by 3 bases and the J gene end by 8 bases; junction bases not matched to a gene: 12. Germline-derived CDR1 and CDR2 are KGHSH and LQKENI. CDR3 amino acids: CASSPQGGTVEEKLFF. CDR3 coding DNA: TGTGCCAGCTCACCGCAAGGGGGCACGGTAGAAGAAAAACTGTTTTTT.

This sequence joins TRBV19 and TRBJ2-6; TRBD1 agrees at 8 bases. V was clipped by 4 bases and J by 2 bases; unmatched bases: 4. Germline V gene lookup returns CDR1 LNHDA and CDR2 SQIVND (reference sequence). The CDR3 is 16 residues long. CDR3 nucleotide sequence: TGTGCCAGTAGTAAAGACAGGGGAACTGGGGCCAACGTCCTGACTTTC. Encoded protein: CASSKDRGTGANVLTF.

The V and J genes are TRBV28 and TRBJ2-7, with a possible D match to TRBD2 (5 bases). Germline V lookup: CDR1 MDHEN, CDR2 SYDVKM. V was pared by 7 bases and J by 7 bases, with 20 bases between. This CDR3 contains 14 residues. CDR3: CASKVKERVGEQYF. The CDR3 DNA reads TGTGCCAGCAAGGTTAAAGAGAGGGTAGGGGAGCAGTACTTC.

This clone was picked up a small number of times. The chain employs TRBV7-6 and TRBJ2-3, with D perhaps matching TRBD1 (6 bases). This CDR3 comprises 14 residues. V lost 3 bases and J 5 bases, leaving 12 bases between the germline ends. Germline V gives CDR1 SGHVS, CDR2 FNYEAQ. CDR3 residues: CASSFGVQGDTQYF. Here the CDR3 DNA reads TGTGCCAGCAGCTTTGGAGTACAGGGAGATACGCAGTATTTT.

The V gene is TRBV6-5, the J gene TRBJ2-3, with 11 bases fitting TRBD2. The CDR3 has 14 residues. Germline CDR1 is MNHEY and CDR2 is SVGAGI. V was clipped by 8 bases and J by 6 bases; unmatched bases: 7. The CDR3 coding sequence is TGTGCCAGCGGTAGCGGGGGGGCCCCGGATACGCAGTATTTT. This sequence encodes CASGSGGAPDTQYF.

The genes are TRBV7-2 and TRBJ2-7, with D possibly being TRBD1 (5 bases). V was clipped by 4 bases and J by 2 bases, with 21 bases between them. CDR1 is SGHTA, CDR2 FQGNSA, per germline. The length of the CDR3 is 17 residues. The CDR3 protein is CASSSGSGGMTTYEQYF. In DNA, the CDR3 is TGTGCCAGCAGCTCAGGGTCGGGTGGAATGACCACCTACGAGCAGTACTTC.

CDR3 in amino acids: CASKQGSSYNEQFF. CDR3 coding DNA: TGTGCCAGCAAGCAGGGGAGCTCCTACAATGAGCAGTTCTTC. The chain employs TRBV2 and TRBJ2-1; maybe TRBD1 (6 bases). CDR3 length equals 14 residues. CDR1 is SNHLY and CDR2 is FYNNEI in the germline V gene. The V and J ends lost 7 bases and 0 bases respectively, with 10 bases between them.

V is TRBV19 and J is TRBJ2-1; possibly TRBD2 for D (6 bases). The CDR3 runs to 15 residues. The germline V and J ends were trimmed by 3 bases and 3 bases, with 12 bases remaining between them. Per the germline V gene, CDR1 is LNHDA and CDR2 is SQIVND (reference sequence). Here the CDR3 DNA reads TGTGCCAGTAGTATGGTCCTGGGGGGCTACAATGAGCAGTTCTTC. Its translation: CASSMVLGGYNEQFF.

This chain uses TRBV28 with TRBJ2-3, with TRBD2 as a possible D gene (5 bases). Between the trimmed V and J ends, which lost 7 bases and 3 bases, there was a span of 14 bases. The CDR3 consists of 14 residues. Germline lookup yields CDR1 MDHEN and CDR2 SYDVKM. The CDR3 bases are TGTGCCAGCACCCTGTCAGGAGGAACAGATACGCAGTATTTT. Protein: CASTLSGGTDTQYF.

This clone was seen a few times. The rearrangement links TRBV15 to TRBJ2-3, with D tentatively TRBD1 (5 bases). Trimming stripped 5 bases from V and 4 bases from J, with 19 bases between. Germline values: CDR1 LNHNV, CDR2 YYDKDF (reference sequence). This CDR3 has 16 residues. The CDR3 region is CATSPGGALIPDTQYF. The CDR3 coding sequence is TGTGCCACCAGCCCCGGTGGGGCATTGATTCCAGATACGCAGTATTTT.

Here the CDR3 reads CATSIDSSNQPQHF. In nucleotides, the CDR3 is TGTGCCACCAGCATAGACAGTAGCAATCAGCCCCAGCATTTT. The rearrangement links TRBV15 to TRBJ1-5; maybe TRBD1 (5 bases). Germline values: CDR1 LNHNV, CDR2 YYDKDF (reference sequence). Trimming stripped 4 bases from V and 0 bases from J, with 7 bases between. The CDR3 contains 14 residues.

The chain combines TRBV20-1 with TRBJ1-5; unclear D gene. In germline, CDR1 is DFQATT, CDR2 SNEGSKA (reference sequence). The ends were cut back, 3 bases at V and 3 bases at J, with 9 bases in the middle. The CDR3 sequence is 13 residues long. This chain's CDR3 is CSASGQNNQPQHF. The DNA of the CDR3 is TGCAGTGCTAGTGGGCAGAACAATCAGCCCCAGCATTTT.

The V and J genes are TRBV2 and TRBJ1-1; D is perhaps TRBD1 (6 bases). CDR3 length equals 16 residues. V lost 1 base and J lost 2, with 14 bases in between. Germline loops: CDR1 SNHLY, CDR2 FYNNEI. CDR3 protein: CASSEDSRGHNTEAFF. The CDR3 DNA is TGTGCCAGCAGTGAAGACAGTAGGGGACATAACACTGAAGCTTTCTTT.

The chain is built from TRBV4-1 and TRBJ2-1, with TRBD1 as a possible D gene (6 bases). V gave up 0 bases and J gave up 3 bases, with 12 bases separating them. The CDR3 contains 16 residues. Germline values: CDR1 MGHRA, CDR2 YSYEKL. The CDR3 reads CASSQDGDTRYNEQFF. CDR3 bases: TGCGCCAGCAGCCAAGATGGGGACACACGCTACAATGAGCAGTTCTTC.

The J gene is TRBJ2-7, the V gene TRBV7-9; 9 nucleotides agree with TRBD2. CDR1 is SEHNR and CDR2 is FQNEAQ in the germline V gene (reference sequence). V dropped 5 bases and J dropped 6; count of bases not matched to a gene: 14. This CDR3 is built from 16 residues. This CDR3 is CASSASASGEVGEQYV. DNA for the CDR3: TGTGCCAGCAGCGCCAGCGCTAGCGGGGAGGTGGGCGAGCAGTACGTC.

About this clone itself: At one end, the junction sequence differs from germline, possibly due to a read error. The chain has TRBV2 and TRBJ2-5, with D hard to call. Germline V gives CDR1 SNHLY, CDR2 FYNNEI. The CDR3 has 12 amino acids. CDR3 in amino acids: CASREDRETQYF. The DNA of the CDR3 is TGTGCCAGCAGAGAAGATCGAGAGACCCAGTACTTC.

V usage is TRBV7-2 and J usage is TRBJ2-3; D gene ambiguous. Germline V gene sequence: CDR1 SGHTA, CDR2 FQGNSA. The V end lost 5 bases, the J end lost 6 bases, and 6 bases lay between the germline ends. The CDR3 is 11 residues long. The CDR3 DNA is TGTGCCAGCAGCCCCCGTGATACGCAGTATTTT. Translated, it gives CASSPRDTQYF.